The entry that follows covers one T cell receptor beta chain sequence. Some clones are missing from TCRdb's copy, which holds only in-frame ones; the method was immunoSEQ multiplex PCR. The data hold approximately 90,000 clones, with approximately 86% observed a single time. The entry originates in a study of control samples from healthy donors and cancer patients. Germline V lookup: CDR1 SGHDN, CDR2 FVKESK. CDR3 length equals 13 residues. Between the trimmed V and J ends, which lost 3 bases and 3 bases, there was a span of 8 bases. The sample consisted of blood. The TCR originated in a man aged 25 to 45 in good health. J is TRBJ1-1 and V is TRBV14, with D possibly TRBD1 on 5 matching bases. CDR3 amino acids: CASSQLGDTEAFF. Written as DNA, the CDR3 is TGTGCCAGCAGCCAGTTAGGGGACACTGAAGCTTTCTTT.